This T cell receptor beta chain originates from a study of T cells and copy number aberrations in small-cell lung cancer (dated by TCRdb to about 2021). With respect to the entire study: To relate T cell metrics to mutations and copy number aberrations, the same tumor regions underwent both TCR repertoire sequencing and whole-exome sequencing. Tumor TCR data existed for around 17 patients, while over 12 patients had TCR data covering both tumor and normal tissue. The full study reports these points: All specimens were formalin-fixed paraffin-embedded tissue, which is known to introduce sequencing artifacts. The study was limited by a small sample size because surgical resection is uncommon in small-cell lung cancer, and validation of the findings is required. Tumors had lower T-cell density, richness and clonality than adjacent lung tissue, but the difference in density was not significant.

Looking up the germline V gene yields CDR1 LGHNA and CDR2 YNFKEQ. Inclusive of the bounding cysteine and phenylalanine, the CDR3 is 17 residues long. The entry retains the CDR3 DNA only, 51 bases that are in frame from base 1. Trimmed from V: 5 bases; trimmed from J: 6 bases; junction bases lacking a gene match: 14. Points on this clone: Its antigen target is currently unknown. Base qualities are missing; no much larger clone stands one base away.

The immunoSEQ hsTCRB Kit was used with multiplexed V- and J-gene primers to amplify TCR-beta CDR3 regions from genomic DNA. Unique DNA barcodes were added in a second PCR, and the samples were pooled together with one negative control and one positive control. An Illumina MiSeq running a 150-cycle paired-end protocol was used to sequence the pooled TCR-beta libraries. Under the source paper's analysis protocol: Adaptive Biotechnologies processed the raw sequencing data into a report containing normalized, annotated TCR-beta repertoires. To compute T-cell density, TCR-beta templates were normalized to usable DNA, with usable DNA estimated through amplification of housekeeping genes. Clonality was defined as 1 minus Pielou's evenness, while richness was a count of unique rearrangements. What TCRdb holds here is the immuneACCESS table cut down to in-frame rearrangements. Part of the clones is not present; checked against another copy, under half of the missing clones reflect an unresolved V gene, and the others are unexplained. That table supplies the V and J calls and clone size; D and trimming were determined from the DNA. For this sample the table gives more than 6,500 clones, of which roughly four fifths were detected only once. The ten most abundant clones make up roughly 9% of the sample.

The donors were limited-stage small-cell lung cancer patients who had surgical resection in Hangzhou, China, between the late 2000s and the early 2020s. All donors were treated with upfront surgery without preoperative chemotherapy or radiotherapy, and immunotherapy was not given to any donor before or after surgery. In the sequenced cohort of under 25 patients, every patient was either a smoker or a heavy second-hand smoker. Adjacent normal lung was collected at least 2 cm from the tumor margin and was morphologically confirmed by two pathologists to be free of malignant cells. To characterize T cell repertoire heterogeneity, the study applied multi-region TCR-beta sequencing to resected limited-stage small-cell lung cancers and to tumor-adjacent lung tissue. The AllPrep DNA/RNA FFPE Kit (Qiagen) was used to extract genomic DNA from the FFPE tissue.

This sequence uses TRBV4-2 and TRBJ2-1; a stretch of 9 junction bases matches TRBD2. The receptor was isolated from a woman aged 70 to 79 with small cell lung cancer. Some clones in this sample may be carry-over from other donors' samples. The sequenced sample was normal tissue next to the tumor. The DNA is as follows: TGTGCCAGCAGCGAGGCGAGGCTAGCGGGACGTATCAATGAGCAGTTCTTC. Translated, it gives CASSEARLAGRINEQFF.